A selection of T cell receptor beta chains follows, all from one sample in a study of T cells in Graves' hyperthyroidism and ophthalmopathy. TCRdb independently ran MiXCR on the multiplex PCR reads; one entry per CDR3 protein. The table has 550,000 to 850,000 distinct CDR3 sequences, around 20% seen once; the top ten hold roughly 17%. Sequenced material: blood. These receptor sequences come from a woman aged 50 to 60 with Graves' hyperthyroidism that later progressed to Graves' ophthalmopathy. Both conserved end residues are part of each CDR3. Each record gives: V gene, J gene, D gene, clone size, CDR3 protein, CDR3 DNA. The D gene is left open where the match is weak. Expanded clones are given a class, and other clones once, few, many or no size at all.

>TRBV12-3/TRBV12-4|TRBJ2-7|.|.
CASSPGNSQAWEQYF
TGTGCCAGCAGTCCGGGGAACAGCCAGGCGTGGGAGCAGTACTTC
>TRBV9|TRBJ2-5|TRBD2|.
CASSPNRLAADQETQYF
TGTGCCAGCAGCCCAAACCGGCTAGCGGCGGACCAAGAGACCCAGTACTTC
>TRBV5-1|TRBJ2-1|.|.
CASSLLYSGTKLNEQFF
TGCGCCAGCAGCTTGCTATATTCAGGGACAAAACTCAATGAGCAGTTCTTC
>TRBV29-1|TRBJ2-5|.|few
CSVAPTGQETQYF
TGCAGCGTTGCCCCAACCGGCCAAGAGACCCAGTACTTC
>TRBV4-1|TRBJ1-6|.|few
CASSQAAGAVSPLHF
TGCGCCAGCAGCCAAGCTGCAGGGGCAGTATCACCCCTCCACTTT
>TRBV20-1|TRBJ2-2|.|few
CSARAPGLSTGELFF
TGCAGTGCTAGAGCCCCCGGCCTCAGCACCGGGGAGCTGTTTTTT
>TRBV27|TRBJ2-5|.|few
CASSPSGFSQETQYF
TGTGCCAGCAGCCCCTCTGGTTTCTCCCAAGAGACCCAGTACTTC
>TRBV20-1|TRBJ2-2|.|many
CSASHPRARTGELFF
TGCAGTGCTAGCCACCCCCGGGCCCGCACCGGGGAGCTGTTTTTT
>TRBV7-8|TRBJ1-2|TRBD1|many
CASSWDRANYGYTF
TGTGCCAGCAGCTGGGACAGGGCTAACTATGGCTACACCTTC
>TRBV11-2|TRBJ1-1|.|.
CASSLGQADEAFF
TGTGCCAGCAGCTTAGGACAGGCGGATGAAGCTTTCTTT
>TRBV3-1|TRBJ2-5|TRBD2|many
CASSPPTSAGQYF
TGTGCCAGCAGCCCCCCGACTAGCGCAGGCCAGTACTTC
>TRBV7-2|TRBJ2-1|.|many
CASSPDVSSYNEQFF
TGTGCCAGCAGCCCCGACGTAAGCTCCTACAATGAGCAGTTCTTC
>TRBV28|TRBJ1-1|.|.
CASRSSDRSATEAFF
TGTGCCAGCAGATCATCCGACAGGTCGGCCACTGAAGCTTTCTTT